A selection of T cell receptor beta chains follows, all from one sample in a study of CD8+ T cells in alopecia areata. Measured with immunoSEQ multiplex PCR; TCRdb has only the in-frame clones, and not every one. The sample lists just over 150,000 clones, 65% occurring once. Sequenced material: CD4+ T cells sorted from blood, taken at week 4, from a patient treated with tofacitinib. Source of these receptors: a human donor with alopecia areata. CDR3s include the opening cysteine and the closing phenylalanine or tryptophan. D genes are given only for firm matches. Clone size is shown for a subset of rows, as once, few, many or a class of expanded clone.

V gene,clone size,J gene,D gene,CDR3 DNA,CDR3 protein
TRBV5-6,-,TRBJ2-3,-,TGTGCCAGCAGCTACTCAGGGCTCAGGAGCACAGATACGCAGTATTTT,CASSYSGLRSTDTQYF
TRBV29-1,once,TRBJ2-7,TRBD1,TGCAGCGCCGGACCAGGGGGTTACGAGCAGTACTTC,CSAGPGGYEQYF
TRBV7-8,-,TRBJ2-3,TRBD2,TGTGCCAGCAGCGCGGGACTAGTTCTAGATACGCAGTATTTT,CASSAGLVLDTQYF
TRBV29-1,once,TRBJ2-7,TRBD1,TGCAGCGTTACGACAGGGCCCTACGAGCAGTACTTC,CSVTTGPYEQYF
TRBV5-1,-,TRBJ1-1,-,TGCGCCAGCAGCTCCACCGGGGTTCGGGCTGAAGCTTTCTTT,CASSSTGVRAEAFF
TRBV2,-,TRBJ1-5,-,TGTGCCAGCGGTTTGGGGGGCTACAATCAGCCCCAGCATTTT,CASGLGGYNQPQHF
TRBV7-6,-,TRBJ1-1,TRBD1,TGTGCCAGCAGCTCCGGACAGGGGATGAACACTGAAGCTTTCTTT,CASSSGQGMNTEAFF
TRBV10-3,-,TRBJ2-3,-,TGTGCCATCAGCCATAGCGGAAGCACAGATACGCAGTATTTT,CAISHSGSTDTQYF
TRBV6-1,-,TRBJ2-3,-,TGTGCCAGCAGTGAAGCAGGGGTTAGCACAGATACGCAGTATTTT,CASSEAGVSTDTQYF
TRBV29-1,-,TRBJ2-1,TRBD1,TGCAGCGCTGGACAGGGGTACAATGAGCAGTTCTTC,CSAGQGYNEQFF
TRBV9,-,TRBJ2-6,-,TGTGCCAGCAGCAAGGCCCCGACAAGGGCCCTTAACTCTGGGGCCAACGTCCTGACTTTC,CASSKAPTRALNSGANVLTF
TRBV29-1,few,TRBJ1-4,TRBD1,TGCAGCGCCCGAAGGGGGCGGGATAATGAAAAACTGTTTTTT,CSARRGRDNEKLFF
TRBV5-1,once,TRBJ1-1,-,TGCGCCAGCAGCTTTCTTTCGGTTGGCACTGAAGCTTTCTTT,CASSFLSVGTEAFF
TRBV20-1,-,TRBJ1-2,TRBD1,TGCAGTGCGGGACAGGTCTATGGCTACACCTTC,CSAGQVYGYTF
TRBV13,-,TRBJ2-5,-,TGTGCCAGCAGGCGGGGGCCGACGGAGACCCAGTACTTC,CASRRGPTETQYF
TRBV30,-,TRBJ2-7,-,TGTGCCTGGAGTGTTATAAACTACGAGCAGTACTTC,CAWSVINYEQYF
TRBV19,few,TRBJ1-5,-,TGTGCCAGCGGGACTGGTCAGCCCCAGCATTTT,CASGTGQPQHF
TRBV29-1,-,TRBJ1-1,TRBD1,TGCAGCGTCGCTTGGACAGGGCGGACTGAAGCTTTCTTT,CSVAWTGRTEAFF
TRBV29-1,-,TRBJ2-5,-,TGCAGCGTGAAGTCGGGGGAAGAGACCCAGTACTTC,CSVKSGEETQYF
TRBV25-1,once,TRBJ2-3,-,TGTGCCAGCAGTGATCGATCAGATACGCAGTATTTT,CASSDRSDTQYF
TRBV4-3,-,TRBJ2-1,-,TGCGCCAGCAGCCAAGTCGGAAACGAGCAGTTCTTC,CASSQVGNEQFF
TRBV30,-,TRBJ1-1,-,TGTGCCTGGAAGTCCCTACAGGGAATGGGCACTGAAGCTTTCTTT,CAWKSLQGMGTEAFF